This T cell receptor beta chain emerged from a study of blood T cell repertoires in COVID-19. Per the study methods: Researchers report that nucleated cell counts were estimated from reference gene primer amplification. Measured with immunoSEQ multiplex PCR; TCRdb has only the in-frame clones, and not every one. Clone size and V and J calls were adopted from that table, with D and trimming inferred from the DNA. The sample has 100,000 to 150,000 clones; around 90% are singletons. This CDR3 contains 14 residues. Deletions cut 5 bases from V and 7 bases from J, with 12 bases between. Germline lookup yields CDR1 MNHNY and CDR2 SVGAGI (reference sequence).

This sequence originates from a middle-aged man with COVID-19, enrolled during active disease. Material: peripheral blood. J is TRBJ1-6 and V is TRBV6-6; a weak D match, TRBD1 (5 bases). The CDR3 loop is CASSPDSLNSPLHF. DNA of the CDR3: TGTGCCAGCAGTCCCGACAGCCTCAATTCACCCCTCCACTTT.